This T cell receptor (beta chain) was captured by sequencing in a study of T-cell memory formation after mild COVID-19. Study at large: TCR clusters were mostly donor specific. General study results and limits: Chiefly within CM and EM were the contracting CD4+ clones; CD8+ ones were within EMRA. Day 15 to 85 contractors were CD4/CD8 balanced; later expanders leaned CD4+.

This clonotype was seen a few times. Its antigen is undetermined. TCRdb re-called the 5' RACE reads through MiXCR, storing one row per CDR3 protein. Here the sample spans around 310,000 distinct CDR3 sequences, roughly an eighth being singletons. The length of the CDR3 is 15 residues. Trimming left V 0 bases short and J 2 bases short, with 8 bases between. CDR1 and CDR2 from the germline V gene are LGHNA and YSLEER. The sequenced sample consisted of PBMCs or a T cell subset sorted from them (not recorded which). The chain carries TRBV4-3 and TRBJ2-1; no clear D gene. This TCR derives from a man aged 18-30 years who had mild COVID-19 (a few samples of this study predate the infection). Cell type and time point are not known. CDR3 sequence: CASSQEAYPYNEQFF. CDR3 in DNA: TGCGCCAGCAGCCAAGAGGCATATCCCTACAATGAGCAGTTCTTC.